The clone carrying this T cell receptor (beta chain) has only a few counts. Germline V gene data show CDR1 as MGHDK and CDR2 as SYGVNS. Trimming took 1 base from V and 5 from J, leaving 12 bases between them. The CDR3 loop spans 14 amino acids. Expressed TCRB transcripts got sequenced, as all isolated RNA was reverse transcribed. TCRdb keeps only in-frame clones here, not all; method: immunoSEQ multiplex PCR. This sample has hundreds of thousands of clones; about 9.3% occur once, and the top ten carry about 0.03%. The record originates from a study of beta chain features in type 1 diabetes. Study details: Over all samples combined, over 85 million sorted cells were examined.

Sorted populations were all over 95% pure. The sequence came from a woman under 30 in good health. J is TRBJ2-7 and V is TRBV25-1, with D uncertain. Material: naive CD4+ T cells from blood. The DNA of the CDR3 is TGTGCCAGCAGTGAATTTCTAGACGTCGACGAGCAGTACTTC. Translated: CASSEFLDVDEQYF.